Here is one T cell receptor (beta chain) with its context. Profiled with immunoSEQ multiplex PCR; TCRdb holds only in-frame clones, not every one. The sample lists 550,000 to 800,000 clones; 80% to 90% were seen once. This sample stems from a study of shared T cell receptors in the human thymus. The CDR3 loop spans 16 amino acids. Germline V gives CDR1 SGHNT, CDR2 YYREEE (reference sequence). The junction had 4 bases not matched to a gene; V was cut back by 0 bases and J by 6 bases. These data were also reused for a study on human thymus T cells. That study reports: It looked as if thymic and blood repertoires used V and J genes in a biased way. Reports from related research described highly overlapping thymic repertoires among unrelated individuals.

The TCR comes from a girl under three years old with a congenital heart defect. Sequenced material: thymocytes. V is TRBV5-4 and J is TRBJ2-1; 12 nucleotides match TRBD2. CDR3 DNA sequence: TGTGCCAGCAGCTTGGGCACTAGCGGGGGGACCAATGAGCAGTTCTTC. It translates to CASSLGTSGGTNEQFF.